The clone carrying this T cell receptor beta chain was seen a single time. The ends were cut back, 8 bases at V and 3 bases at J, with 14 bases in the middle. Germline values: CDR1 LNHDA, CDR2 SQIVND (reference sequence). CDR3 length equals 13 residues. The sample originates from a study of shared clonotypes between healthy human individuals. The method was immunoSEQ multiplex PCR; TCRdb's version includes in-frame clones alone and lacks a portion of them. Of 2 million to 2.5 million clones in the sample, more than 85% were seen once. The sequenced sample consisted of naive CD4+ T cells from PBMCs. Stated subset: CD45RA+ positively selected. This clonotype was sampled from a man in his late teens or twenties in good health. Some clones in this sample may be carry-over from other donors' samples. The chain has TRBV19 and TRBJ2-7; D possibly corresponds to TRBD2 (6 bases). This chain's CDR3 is CASSRTIIYEQYF. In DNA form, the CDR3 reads TGTGCCAGTTCTCGGACTATTATCTACGAGCAGTACTTC.